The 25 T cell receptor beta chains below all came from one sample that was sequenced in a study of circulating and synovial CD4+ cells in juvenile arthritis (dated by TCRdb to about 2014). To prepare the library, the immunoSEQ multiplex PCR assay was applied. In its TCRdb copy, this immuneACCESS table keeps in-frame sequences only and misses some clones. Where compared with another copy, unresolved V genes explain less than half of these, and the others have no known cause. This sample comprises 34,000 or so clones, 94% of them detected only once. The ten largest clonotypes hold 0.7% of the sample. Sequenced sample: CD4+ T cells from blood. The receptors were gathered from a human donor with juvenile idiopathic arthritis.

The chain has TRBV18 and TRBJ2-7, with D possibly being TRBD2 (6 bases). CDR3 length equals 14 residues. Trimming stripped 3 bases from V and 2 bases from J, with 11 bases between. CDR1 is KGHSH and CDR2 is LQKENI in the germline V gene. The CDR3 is CASSPVGGAYEQYF. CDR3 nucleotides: TGTGCCAGCTCACCTGTCGGAGGGGCCTACGAGCAGTACTTC. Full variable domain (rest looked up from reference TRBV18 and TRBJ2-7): NAGVMQNPRHLVRRRGQEARLRCSPMKGHSHVYWYRQLPEEGLKFMVYLQKENIIDESGMPKERFSAEFPKEGPSILRIQQVVRGDSAAYFCASSPVGGAYEQYFGPGTRLTVT.

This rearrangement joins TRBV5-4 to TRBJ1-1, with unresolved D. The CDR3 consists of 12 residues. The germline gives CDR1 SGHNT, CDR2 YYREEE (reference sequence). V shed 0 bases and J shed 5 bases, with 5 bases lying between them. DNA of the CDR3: TGTGCCAGCAGCTTGGGGAGGACTGAAGCTTTCTTT. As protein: CASSLGRTEAFF.

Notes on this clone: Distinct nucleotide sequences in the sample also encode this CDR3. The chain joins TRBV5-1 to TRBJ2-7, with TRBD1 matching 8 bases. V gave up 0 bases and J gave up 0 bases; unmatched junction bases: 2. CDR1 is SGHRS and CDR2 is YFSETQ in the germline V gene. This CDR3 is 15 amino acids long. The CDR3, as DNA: TGCGCCAGCAGCTTGGGGGGGACAGGCTCCTACGAGCAGTACTTC. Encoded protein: CASSLGGTGSYEQYF.

As DNA, the CDR3 is TGTGCCAGCAGCTTGCGTCACCTCAATGAGCAGTTCTTC. This codes for CASSLRHLNEQFF. This chain joins TRBV11-2 and TRBJ2-1; D not resolved. The CDR3 is 13 amino acids. V was shortened by 3 bases and J by 6 bases, with 9 bases between the two germline ends. Germline values: CDR1 SGHAT, CDR2 FQNNGV.

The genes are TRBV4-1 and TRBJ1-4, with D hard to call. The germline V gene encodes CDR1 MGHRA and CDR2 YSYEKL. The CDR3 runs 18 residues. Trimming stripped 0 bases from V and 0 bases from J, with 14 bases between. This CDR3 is CASSQDRVELPTNEKLFF. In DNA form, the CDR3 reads TGCGCCAGCAGCCAAGATCGCGTAGAGCTTCCAACTAATGAAAAACTGTTTTTT.

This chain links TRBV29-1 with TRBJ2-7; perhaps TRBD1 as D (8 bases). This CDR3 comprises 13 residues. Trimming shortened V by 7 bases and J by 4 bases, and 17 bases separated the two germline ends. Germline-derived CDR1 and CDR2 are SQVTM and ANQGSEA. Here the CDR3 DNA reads TGCAGCGCCACAGGGGGGGGGATATACGAGCAGTACTTC. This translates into CSATGGGIYEQYF.

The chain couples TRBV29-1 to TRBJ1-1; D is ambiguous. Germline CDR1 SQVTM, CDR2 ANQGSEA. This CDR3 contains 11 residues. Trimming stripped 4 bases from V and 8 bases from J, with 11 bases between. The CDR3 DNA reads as TGCAGCGTTGGGGGTCCTAGCGAAGCTTTCTTT. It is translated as CSVGGPSEAFF.

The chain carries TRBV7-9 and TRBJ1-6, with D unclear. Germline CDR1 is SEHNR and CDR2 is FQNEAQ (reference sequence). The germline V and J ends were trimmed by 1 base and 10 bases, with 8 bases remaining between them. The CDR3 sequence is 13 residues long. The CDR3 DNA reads TGTGCCAGCAGCTTAGGGTTGAGGTCACCCCTCCACTTT. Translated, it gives CASSLGLRSPLHF.

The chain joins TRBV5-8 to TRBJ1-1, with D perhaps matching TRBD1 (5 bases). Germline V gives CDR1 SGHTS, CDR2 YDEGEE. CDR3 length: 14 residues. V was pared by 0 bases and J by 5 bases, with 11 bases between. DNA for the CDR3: TGTGCCAGCAGCTTGGCCCGGGGGGGGACTGAAGCTTTCTTT. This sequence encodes CASSLARGGTEAFF.

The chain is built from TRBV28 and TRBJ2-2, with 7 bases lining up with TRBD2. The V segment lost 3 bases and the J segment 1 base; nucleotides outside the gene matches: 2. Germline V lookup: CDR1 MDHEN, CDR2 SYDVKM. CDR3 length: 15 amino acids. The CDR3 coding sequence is TGTGCCAGCAGTTTGTCGGGGGGGAACACCGGGGAGCTGTTTTTT. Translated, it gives CASSLSGGNTGELFF.

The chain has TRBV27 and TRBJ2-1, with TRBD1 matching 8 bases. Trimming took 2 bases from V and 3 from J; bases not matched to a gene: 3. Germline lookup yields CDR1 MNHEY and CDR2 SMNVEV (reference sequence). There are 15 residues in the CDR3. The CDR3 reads CASSLGGQVYNEQFF. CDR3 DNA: TGTGCCAGCAGTTTAGGGGGACAGGTCTACAATGAGCAGTTCTTC.

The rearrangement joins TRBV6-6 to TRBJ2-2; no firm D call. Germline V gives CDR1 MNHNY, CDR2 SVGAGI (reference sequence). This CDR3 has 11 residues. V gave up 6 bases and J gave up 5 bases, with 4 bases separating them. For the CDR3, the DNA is TGTGCCAGCAGCCTAACCGGGGAGCTGTTTTTT. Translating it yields CASSLTGELFF.

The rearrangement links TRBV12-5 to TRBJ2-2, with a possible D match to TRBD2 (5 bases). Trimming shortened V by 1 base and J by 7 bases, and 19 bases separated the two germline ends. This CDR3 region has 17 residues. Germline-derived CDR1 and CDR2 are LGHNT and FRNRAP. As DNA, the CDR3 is TGTGCTAGTGGTTTGGGTCCGGGATTTCCCGCCTTCGGGGAGCTGTTTTTT. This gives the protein CASGLGPGFPAFGELFF.

The CDR3, as DNA: TGTGCCATCAGCGAGGGACAGGGACAAGAGCAGTACTTC. It encodes CAISEGQGQEQYF. This rearrangement joins TRBV10-3 to TRBJ2-7; 9 nucleotides line up with TRBD1. V was clipped by 6 bases and J by 7 bases; unmatched bases: 7. The CDR3 consists of 13 residues. CDR1 is ENHRY, CDR2 SYGVKD, per germline.

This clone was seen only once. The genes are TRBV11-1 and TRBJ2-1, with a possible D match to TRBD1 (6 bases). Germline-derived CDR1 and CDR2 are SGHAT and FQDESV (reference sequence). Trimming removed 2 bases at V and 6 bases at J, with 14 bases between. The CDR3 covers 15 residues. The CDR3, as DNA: TGTGCCAGCAGCTTACCGCACGGACAGTTCAATGAGCAGTTCTTC. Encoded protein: CASSLPHGQFNEQFF.

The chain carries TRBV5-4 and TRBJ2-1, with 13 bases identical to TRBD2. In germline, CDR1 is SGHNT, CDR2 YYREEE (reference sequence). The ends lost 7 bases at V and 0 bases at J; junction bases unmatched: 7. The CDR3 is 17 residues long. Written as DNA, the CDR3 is TGTGCCAGCGGGGGGACTAGCGGGGTTAGCTCCTACAATGAGCAGTTCTTC. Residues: CASGGTSGVSSYNEQFF.

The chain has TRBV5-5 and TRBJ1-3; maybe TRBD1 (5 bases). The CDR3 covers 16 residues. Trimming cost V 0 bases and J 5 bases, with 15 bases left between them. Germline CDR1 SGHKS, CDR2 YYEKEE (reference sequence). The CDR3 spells CASSLELMQGRNTIYF. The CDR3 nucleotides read TGTGCCAGCAGCTTGGAATTGATGCAGGGCCGAAACACCATATATTTT.

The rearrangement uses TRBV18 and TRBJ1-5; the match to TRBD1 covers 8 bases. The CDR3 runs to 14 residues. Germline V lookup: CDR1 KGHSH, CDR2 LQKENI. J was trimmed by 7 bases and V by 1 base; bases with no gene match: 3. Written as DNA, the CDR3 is TGTGCCAGCTCACCACTCACAGGGGGGCAGCCCCAGCATTTT. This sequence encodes CASSPLTGGQPQHF.

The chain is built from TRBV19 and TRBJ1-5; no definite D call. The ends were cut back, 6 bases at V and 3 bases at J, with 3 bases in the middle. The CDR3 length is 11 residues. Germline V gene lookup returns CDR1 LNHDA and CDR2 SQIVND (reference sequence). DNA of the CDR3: TGTGCCAGTAGCTCCAATCAGCCCCAGCATTTT. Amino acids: CASSSNQPQHF.

CDR3 sequence: CASSFGRGAVTGELFF. For the CDR3, the DNA is TGTGCCAGCAGCTTCGGGCGGGGGGCGGTCACCGGGGAGCTGTTTTTT. This sequence joins TRBV5-4 and TRBJ2-2; 8 bases agree with TRBD2. V lost 2 bases to trimming and J lost 4 bases; unmatched junction nucleotides: 7. The CDR3 consists of 16 residues. Per the germline V gene, CDR1 is SGHNT and CDR2 is YYREEE (reference sequence). Looking up the rest from reference TRBV5-4 and TRBJ2-2 gives the full variable domain: ETGVTQSPTHLIKTRGQQVTLRCSSQSGHNTVSWYQQALGQGPQFIFQYYREEENGRGNFPPRFSGLQFPNYSSELNVNALELDDSALYLCASSFGRGAVTGELFFGEGSRLTVL.

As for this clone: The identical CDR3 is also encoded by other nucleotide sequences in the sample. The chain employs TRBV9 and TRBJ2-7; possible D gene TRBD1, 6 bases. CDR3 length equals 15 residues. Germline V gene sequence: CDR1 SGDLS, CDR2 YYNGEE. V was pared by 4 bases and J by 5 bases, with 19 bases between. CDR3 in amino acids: CASSPLQGPIDEQYF. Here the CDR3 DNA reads TGTGCCAGCAGCCCCCTACAGGGCCCGATAGACGAGCAGTACTTC.

The CDR3 bases are TGTGCCAGCAGCGTAGGGCCCGGGGGGTTCTTC. Translating gives CASSVGPGGFF. The chain couples TRBV9 to TRBJ2-1, with a possible D match to TRBD2 (6 bases). CDR3 size: 11 residues. Germline values: CDR1 SGDLS, CDR2 YYNGEE. Trimming took 0 bases from V and 15 from J, leaving 10 bases between them.

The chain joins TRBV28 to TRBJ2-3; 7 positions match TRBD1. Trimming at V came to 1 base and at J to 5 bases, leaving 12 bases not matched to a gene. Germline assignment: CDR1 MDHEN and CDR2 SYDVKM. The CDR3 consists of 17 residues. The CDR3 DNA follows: TGTGCCAGCAGTTTATCCCGGACAGGCCGGCATGGAGATACGCAGTATTTT. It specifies CASSLSRTGRHGDTQYF.

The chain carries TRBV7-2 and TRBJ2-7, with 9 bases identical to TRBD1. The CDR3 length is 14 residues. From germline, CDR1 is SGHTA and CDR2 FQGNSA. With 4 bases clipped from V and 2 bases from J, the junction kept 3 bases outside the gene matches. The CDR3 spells CASSSGTGTYEQYF. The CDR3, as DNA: TGTGCCAGCAGCTCCGGGACAGGGACCTACGAGCAGTACTTC. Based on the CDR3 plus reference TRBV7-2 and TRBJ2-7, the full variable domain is GAGVSQSPSNKVTEKGKDVELRCDPISGHTALYWYRQSLGQGLEFLIYFQGNSAPDKSGLPSDRFSAERTGGSVSTLTIQRTQQEDSAVYLCASSSGTGTYEQYFGPGTRLTVT.

DNA of the CDR3: TGCGCCAGCAGCTTGACAGGGGATACTGAAGCTTTCTTT. Its translation: CASSLTGDTEAFF. V gene TRBV5-1 combines with J gene TRBJ1-1, with 7 nucleotides matching TRBD1. This CDR3 region has 13 residues. In germline, CDR1 is SGHRS, CDR2 YFSETQ. V dropped 1 base and J dropped 5; count of bases not matched to a gene: 2.